What follows describes a single T cell receptor (beta chain). Which antigen it targets is not known. Nothing much larger sits one base from this clone, and base qualities are not available. These data come from a study of blood T cell repertoires in COVID-19 (dated by TCRdb to the early 2020s). For the wider study: The collaborator samples originated in the United States, Italy and Spain and spanned the acute and convalescent phases of COVID-19. The material from the prospective study consisted of cDNA or gDNA derived from T cells, B-cell-depleted T cells, or PBMCs. Subjects who had been exposed to COVID-19, were actively infected with it, or had recovered from it provided the deeply sampled blood TCRbeta repertoires that made up the dataset. The repertoires were released in a freely available public database meant as a resource for research on the immune response to SARS-CoV-2. Samples came from the ongoing ImmuneRACE study (first 160 participants) plus 1,254 subjects from 6 global collaborators. Nearly every sample came with metadata listing a de-identified subject ID, COVID-19 status, age in years and sex. Where available, HLA class I and class II types were obtained from metadata supplied by the sample provider rather than from assay-based typing.

TCRbeta CDR3 regions were amplified from genomic DNA using the immunoSEQ Assay, a bias-controlled multiplex PCR. Regarding the original processing steps: Nucleated cell counts per sample were estimated from amplification of reference gene primers within the assay. To quantify the absolute abundance of each unique TCRbeta CDR3 rearrangement, sequence reads were collapsed and filtered. For each sample, productive Simpson clonality was calculated by taking the square root of Simpson's diversity index across productive rearrangements. What TCRdb holds here is the immuneACCESS table cut down to in-frame rearrangements. Part of the clones is not present; checked against another copy, under half of the missing clones reflect an unresolved V gene, and the others are unexplained. The V and J calls and clone size are taken from that table; D and trimming were inferred from the DNA. This sample has around 63,000 clones in its table, and around 89% of those were observed once. Over 15% of the sample is in the top ten clones.

One collaborating source in Seattle enrolled patients during active infection and followed them longitudinally through the course of disease. The collaborating institutions used their own protocols to collect whole blood in K2EDTA tubes. For TCRbeta analysis, collaborators shipped samples in one of three forms: frozen whole blood, isolated PBMCs, or DNA extracted from either of those sample types. V is clipped by 2 bases and J by 4 bases, and the sequence between their germline boundaries is 12 bases long. The germline V gene gives CDR1 as MDHEN and CDR2 as SYDVKM. The CDR3, cysteine through phenylalanine, is 15 amino acids long. Only the CDR3 region is kept as DNA, spanning 45 bases read in frame from base 1. The study at large found these results: Clinical and demographic metadata were provided uncurated, with the amount varying by source and participant.

The TCR comes from a woman aged 55-70 years with COVID-19, enrolled during active disease. Rearrangement joined TRBV28 to TRBJ1-5; a tentative D call is TRBD1 (5 bases match). Sequencing was performed on peripheral blood. The DNA sequence reads TGTGCCAGCAGTTTACTGGGCAGGGTAAATCAGCCCCAGCATTTT. Translated, this is CASSLLGRVNQPQHF.